This T cell receptor beta chain was identified during a study of T cell repertoires in cytomegalovirus infection. Across the whole study: A matching HLA type, together with CMV infection, was signaled by public TCR beta signatures.

This clonotype was counted only a few times. The target antigen is unknown. CDR3 length equals 15 residues. The germline CDR1 and CDR2 sequences are LNHDA and SQIVND (reference sequence). V shed 4 bases and J shed 5 bases, with 15 bases lying between them. Regarding the study as a whole: Frequencies of public TCR beta families were cumulated, and this identified carriers of CMV plus the relevant HLA.

TCRdb processed the reads anew with MiXCR; each CDR3 protein has one entry. The data show 250,000 to 400,000 distinct CDR3 sequences, 25% seen once. The chain couples TRBV19 to TRBJ1-5; D might be TRBD1 (5 bases). The material sequenced was cultured PBMCs, taken from culture after CMV antigen stimulation. The sequence was obtained from a human donor in good health (CMV status not recorded). Some clones in this sample may be carry-over from other donors' samples. This CDR3 reads CASSTQGFPDQPQHF. For the CDR3, the DNA is TGTGCCAGTAGTACTCAGGGTTTCCCCGATCAGCCCCAGCATTTT.